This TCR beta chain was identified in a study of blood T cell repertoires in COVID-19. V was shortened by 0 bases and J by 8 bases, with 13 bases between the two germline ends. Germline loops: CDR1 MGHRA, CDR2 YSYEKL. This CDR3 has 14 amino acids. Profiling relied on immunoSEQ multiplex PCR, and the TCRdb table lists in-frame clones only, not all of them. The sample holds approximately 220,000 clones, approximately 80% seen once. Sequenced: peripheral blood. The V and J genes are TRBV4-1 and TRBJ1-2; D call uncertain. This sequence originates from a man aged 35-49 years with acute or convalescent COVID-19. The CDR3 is CASSQDLAQEGYTF. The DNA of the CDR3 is TGCGCCAGCAGCCAAGATCTAGCGCAGGAAGGCTACACCTTC.